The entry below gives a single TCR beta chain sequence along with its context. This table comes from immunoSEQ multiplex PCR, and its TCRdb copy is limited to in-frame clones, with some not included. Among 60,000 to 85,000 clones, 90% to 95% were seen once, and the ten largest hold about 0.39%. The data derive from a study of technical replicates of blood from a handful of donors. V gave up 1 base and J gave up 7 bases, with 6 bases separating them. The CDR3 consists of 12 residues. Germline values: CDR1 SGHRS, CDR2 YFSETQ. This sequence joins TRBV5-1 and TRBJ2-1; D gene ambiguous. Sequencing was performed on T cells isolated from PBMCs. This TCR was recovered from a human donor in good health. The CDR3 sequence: CASSLSGNEQFF. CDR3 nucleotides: TGCGCCAGCAGCTTGTCAGGTAATGAGCAGTTCTTC.